Below are 5 T cell receptor beta chains sequenced from a single sample in a study of blood T cell repertoires in COVID-19 (dated by TCRdb to 2018 to 2020). The library came from the immunoSEQ multiplex PCR assay. TCRdb took over this immuneACCESS table, retaining in-frame rearrangements with V and J assigned. Such tables are incomplete; in checked studies, under half of the missing clones stem from an unresolved V gene, and the remainder is unexplained. The sample has around 120,000 clones on record, around 80% of them singletons. Less than 2% of the sample is held by the ten biggest clonotypes. The material sequenced was peripheral blood. These receptors came from a man between 65 and 85 years old with acute or convalescent COVID-19.

The chain combines TRBV3-1 (or the pseudogene TRBV3-2) with TRBJ1-1; TRBD1 might be the D (5 bases). The CDR3 runs to 14 residues. Deletions cut 1 base from V and 0 bases from J, with 6 bases between. The germline gives CDR1 LGHDT, CDR2 YNNKEL (reference sequence). CDR3 in amino acids: CASSQGQLNTEAFF. Here the CDR3 DNA reads TGTGCCAGCAGCCAAGGACAGTTGAACACTGAAGCTTTCTTT.

The chain carries TRBV27 and TRBJ2-5, with TRBD2 identical over 9 bases. The CDR3 consists of 14 residues. J was trimmed by 2 bases and V by 5 bases; bases with no gene match: 3. Germline CDR1 reads MNHEY; CDR2 reads SMNVEV (reference sequence). The CDR3 sequence is CASSHSGGQETQYF. The CDR3 coding sequence is TGTGCCAGCAGTCATAGCGGGGGTCAAGAGACCCAGTACTTC.

V gene TRBV18 combines with J gene TRBJ1-6, with D possibly being TRBD1 (6 bases). Germline values: CDR1 KGHSH, CDR2 LQKENI. V was cut by 1 base and J by 7 bases, with 11 bases left in between. This CDR3 comprises 15 residues. This CDR3 is CASSPLKGENSPLHF. In DNA, the CDR3 is TGTGCCAGCTCACCACTTAAGGGGGAGAATTCACCCCTCCACTTT. The whole variable domain, remainder taken from reference TRBV18 and TRBJ1-6, is NAGVMQNPRHLVRRRGQEARLRCSPMKGHSHVYWYRQLPEEGLKFMVYLQKENIIDESGMPKERFSAEFPKEGPSILRIQQVVRGDSAAYFCASSPLKGENSPLHFGNGTRLTVT.

The chain employs TRBV5-1 and TRBJ1-2; D might be TRBD1 (5 bases). This CDR3 is 14 amino acids long. Per germline, CDR1 SGHRS and CDR2 YFSETQ. Trimming stripped 0 bases from V and 7 bases from J, with 13 bases between. The CDR3 reads CASSLEVGGSGYTF. In DNA form, the CDR3 reads TGCGCCAGCAGCTTGGAGGTCGGGGGTTCTGGCTACACCTTC. The full variable domain, with the rest looked up from reference TRBV5-1 and TRBJ1-2, is KAGVTQTPRYLIKTRGQQVTLSCSPISGHRSVSWYQQTPGQGLQFLFEYFSETQRNKGNFPGRFSGRQFSNSRSEMNVSTLELGDSALYLCASSLEVGGSGYTFGSGTRLTVV.

This sequence joins TRBV6-5 and TRBJ1-1, with D uncertain. V lost 6 bases and J 1 base, leaving 9 bases between the germline ends. Germline CDR1 MNHEY, CDR2 SVGAGI. The CDR3 runs to 13 residues. CDR3 in amino acids: CASRLTGNTEAFF. CDR3 DNA: TGTGCCAGCAGACTGACGGGGAACACTGAAGCTTTCTTT.